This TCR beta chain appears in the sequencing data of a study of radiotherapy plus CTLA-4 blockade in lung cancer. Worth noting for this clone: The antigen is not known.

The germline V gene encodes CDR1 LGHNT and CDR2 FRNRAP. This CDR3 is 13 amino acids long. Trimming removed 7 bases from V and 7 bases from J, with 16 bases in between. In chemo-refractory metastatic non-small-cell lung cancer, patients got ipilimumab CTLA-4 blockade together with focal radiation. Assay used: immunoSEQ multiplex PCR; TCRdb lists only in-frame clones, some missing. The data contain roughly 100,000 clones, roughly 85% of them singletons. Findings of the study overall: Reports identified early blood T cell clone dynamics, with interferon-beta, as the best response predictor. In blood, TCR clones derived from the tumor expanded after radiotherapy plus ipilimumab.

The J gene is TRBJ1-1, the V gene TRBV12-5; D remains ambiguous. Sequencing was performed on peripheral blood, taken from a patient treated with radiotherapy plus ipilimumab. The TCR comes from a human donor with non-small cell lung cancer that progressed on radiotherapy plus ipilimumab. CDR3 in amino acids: CASAMPRRGEAFF. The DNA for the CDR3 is TGTGCTAGTGCCATGCCGAGACGAGGTGAAGCTTTCTTT.